These 5 T cell receptor beta chains share one sample of origin, sequenced in a study of cytomegalovirus exposure and HLA in healthy donors. Vbeta (60) and Jbeta (13) primers were used in the PCR. Generated by immunoSEQ multiplex PCR, the TCRdb table keeps only in-frame clones and is missing some. Here the sample spans 90,000 to 130,000 clones, around 70% being singletons. Specimen: PBMCs. These receptors were collected from a man younger than 40 in good health and CMV-seropositive.

As regards this clone: The sample contains more than one DNA sequence encoding this CDR3. V and J are TRBV5-6 and TRBJ1-1; D gene ambiguous. Germline loops: CDR1 SGHDT, CDR2 YYEEEE. The CDR3 consists of 12 residues. Trimming took off 5 bases at V and 11 bases at J, with 16 bases between the two ends. CDR3: CASSVGGLEAFF. CDR3 DNA sequence: TGTGCCAGCAGTGTAGGAGGGCTTGAGGCTTTCTTT.

DNA of the CDR3: TGTGCCAGCAGCTTTCAGGGGGATACCGGAGCTTTCTTT. Protein sequence: CASSFQGDTGAFF. J is TRBJ1-1 and V is TRBV6-5; 7 nucleotides agree with TRBD1. In germline, CDR1 is MNHEY, CDR2 SVGAGI. The CDR3 spans 13 residues. The trim removed 6 bases at V and 10 bases at J, leaving 11 bases unmatched.

The chain has TRBV7-9 and TRBJ1-2; D is perhaps TRBD1 (6 bases). This CDR3 has 14 amino acids. CDR1 SEHNR and CDR2 FQNEAQ come from the germline V gene (reference sequence). Trimming shortened V by 1 base and J by 6 bases, and 12 bases separated the two germline ends. This chain's CDR3 is CASSLGGRGNGYTF. CDR3 in DNA: TGTGCCAGCAGCTTAGGGGGCAGGGGTAATGGCTACACCTTC.

J is TRBJ2-7 and V is TRBV7-6; 7 bases agree with TRBD2. Germline loops: CDR1 SGHVS, CDR2 FNYEAQ. Trimming cost V 1 base and J 6 bases; bases outside gene matches: 3. This CDR3 spans 13 amino acids. In DNA, the CDR3 is TGTGCCAGCAGCTTAGACGGGGGGATCGAGCAGTACGTC. Translating gives CASSLDGGIEQYV.

The chain combines TRBV11-2 with TRBJ2-2; D call uncertain. Germline V lookup: CDR1 SGHAT, CDR2 FQNNGV. Trimming left V 10 bases short and J 4 bases short, with 10 bases between. This CDR3 is 12 amino acids long. CDR3 region: CATGRSTGELFF. CDR3 DNA sequence: TGTGCCACCGGCCGGAGCACCGGGGAGCTGTTTTTT.